These T cell receptor beta chains were read from a single sample in a study of siplizumab effects on memory and regulatory T cells. Produced via immunoSEQ multiplex PCR; TCRdb's table is partial and in-frame only. The table lists around 26,000 clones, around 80% of them singletons. Material: memory CD4+ T cells sorted from blood. The origin of the receptors is a human donor in good health. CDR3s include the opening cysteine and the closing phenylalanine or tryptophan. A D gene is named only where the DNA matches it firmly. Expanded clones get a size class; other rows say once, few or many, or leave the size out.

>.|.|TRBV18|TRBJ2-7
TGTGCCAGCTCGCCCCGCACCAGGGAAGAATCCTACGAGCAGTACTTC
CASSPRTREESYEQYF
>.|.|TRBV11-2|TRBJ2-1
TGTGCCAGCAGCTCCCAGAGTCTGACGGGCGAGCAGTTCTTC
CASSSQSLTGEQFF
>TRBD2|.|TRBV6-6|TRBJ2-5
TGTGCCAGCACCCCGACTAGCGGGAGAGAGACCCAGTACTTC
CASTPTSGRETQYF
>TRBD2|once|TRBV7-9|TRBJ2-3
TGTGCCAGCAGCGCAGCTAGCGGGAGCACAGATACGCAGTATTTT
CASSAASGSTDTQYF
>.|.|TRBV4-1|TRBJ2-5
TGCGCCAGCAGCCAAGATCTAGCGATACAAGAGACCCAGTACTTC
CASSQDLAIQETQYF
>TRBD2|.|TRBV29-1|TRBJ2-7
TGCAGCGTCGGTGGACTTAGCGGGAGAGGGGACGAGCAGTACTTC
CSVGGLSGRGDEQYF
>.|.|TRBV20-1|TRBJ2-3
TGCAGTGCTAGTGCGGGAGATACGCAGTATTTT
CSASAGDTQYF
>.|.|TRBV29-1|TRBJ2-7
TGCAGCGTGCAATACACGGTGTACGAGCAGTACTTC
CSVQYTVYEQYF
>TRBD1|once|TRBV19|TRBJ2-7
TGTGCCAGTAGTGCACGGACAGGGGGCTCCTACGAGCAGTACTTC
CASSARTGGSYEQYF
>.|once|TRBV5-4|TRBJ1-2
TGTGCCAGCAGGCTTGTGGGGGGCGAACGACCCCAGGGCTATGGCTACACCTTC
CASRLVGGERPQGYGYTF
>.|.|TRBV7-9|TRBJ2-7
TGTGCCAGCAGCTTAGCAGGGGCGCAATACGAGCAGTACTTC
CASSLAGAQYEQYF
>TRBD1|.|TRBV19|TRBJ1-2
TGTGCCAGTACCCTAGACAGGGGCAAAGGCTACACCTTC
CASTLDRGKGYTF
>.|.|TRBV28|TRBJ1-2
TGTGCCAGCAGTTTAGTAAACAGAGCCGGCTACACCTTC
CASSLVNRAGYTF
>.|.|TRBV11-3|TRBJ2-7
TGTGCCAGCCGGAAACCCCCCCGACAGGCCACCTACGAGCAGTACTTC
CASRKPPRQATYEQYF
>TRBD2|.|TRBV5-1|TRBJ2-5
TGCGCCAGCAGCTTGGTCGCTAGCGGGAGGGAGACCCAGTACTTC
CASSLVASGRETQYF
>TRBD1|.|TRBV6-1|TRBJ1-5
TGTGCCGGAGGGACAGGGAAGCAGCCCCAGCATTTT
CAGGTGKQPQHF
>.|.|TRBV4-1|TRBJ1-1
TGCGCCAGCAGCCAAGATCTGGCCAAAGCTTTCTTT
CASSQDLAKAFF
>.|.|TRBV5-5|TRBJ2-1
TGTGCCAGCAGCTTGCGGGACGGCTCCTACAATGAGCAGTTCTTC
CASSLRDGSYNEQFF
>.|.|TRBV18|TRBJ2-3
TGTGCCAGCTCACCACCGGCCCCCACAGATACGCAGTATTTT
CASSPPAPTDTQYF
>.|.|TRBV5-4|TRBJ1-1
TGTGCCAGCAGCACCGCCATGAGTGAAGCTTTCTTT
CASSTAMSEAFF
>.|.|TRBV7-2|TRBJ2-5
TGTGCCAGCTCCAGGGATTTAGAGACCCAGTACTTC
CASSRDLETQYF
>TRBD2|.|TRBV10-2|TRBJ2-1
TGCGCCAGCAGTCGCGGGACTAGCCTAAGGGATGAGCAGTTCTTC
CASSRGTSLRDEQFF
>TRBD2|.|TRBV30|TRBJ2-7
TGTGCCTGGAATGCGGGGGGCGGGATTTGGGAGCAGTACTTC
CAWNAGGGIWEQYF
>TRBD2|.|TRBV7-3|TRBJ2-1
TGTGCCAGCAGCCCCGGGACTAGCGGGAGGTACGAGCAGTTCTTC
CASSPGTSGRYEQFF
>.|.|TRBV6-1|TRBJ1-2
TGTGCCAGCAGTGAAGATCGGTCGTATGGCTACACCTTC
CASSEDRSYGYTF
>.|.|TRBV15|TRBJ2-6
TGTGCCACCAGCAGACAGGTCCTCCGATTGTCTGGGGCCAACGTCCTGACTTTC
CATSRQVLRLSGANVLTF
>.|.|TRBV9|TRBJ1-1
TGTGCCAGCAGCGTCAGTGGAAGGAGGAACACTGAAGCTTTCTTT
CASSVSGRRNTEAFF
>.|.|TRBV7-9|TRBJ2-7
TGTGCCAGCAGCTTATACGGGGGCCTCTACGAGCAGTACTTC
CASSLYGGLYEQYF
>TRBD2|.|TRBV7-6|TRBJ2-1
TGTGCCAGCAGCTTAGAGTCTAGCGGGAGGTCTGGTGAGCAGTTCTTC
CASSLESSGRSGEQFF
>TRBD2|.|TRBV4-2|TRBJ2-5
TGTGCCAGCAGCCTGCGACTAGCGGCGGGGGAGACCCAGTACTTC
CASSLRLAAGETQYF
>.|once|TRBV7-9|TRBJ2-3
TGTGCCAGCAGCCCGGGTATTGCGGGATTCACAGATACGCAGTATTTT
CASSPGIAGFTDTQYF
>.|few|TRBV7-3|TRBJ1-1
TGTGCCAGCAGCTTACTGGTGAACACTGAAGCTTTCTTT
CASSLLVNTEAFF
>.|.|TRBV11-1|TRBJ2-1
TGTGCCAGCAGCTTTCAGGGCACGGAGAGGCAGTTCTTC
CASSFQGTERQFF
>.|.|TRBV6-1|TRBJ2-3
TGTGCCAGCAGTAGGGAGAGAGGCACAGATACGCAGTATTTT
CASSRERGTDTQYF
>.|few|TRBV30|TRBJ1-2
TGTGCCTGGAGCCCCTTAGAGGGCTATGGCTACACCTTC
CAWSPLEGYGYTF
>.|.|TRBV11-2|TRBJ2-3
TGTGCCAGCAGCTTAGCAGTTTCCTCGCAGTATTTT
CASSLAVSSQYF
>.|.|TRBV5-6|TRBJ1-1
TGTGCCAGCAGCTTGGCTTTGGCGGGCACTGAAGCTTTCTTT
CASSLALAGTEAFF
>.|.|TRBV7-2|TRBJ2-1
TGTGCCAGCAGCCAGATCCCGCCGGGACACAAAGGAGGGCATGAGCAGTTCTTC
CASSQIPPGHKGGHEQFF
>TRBD2|.|TRBV7-9|TRBJ2-1
TGTGCCAGCAGCGCGGGGGTATACAATGAGCAGTTCTTC
CASSAGVYNEQFF
>.|.|TRBV6-1|TRBJ1-1
TGTGCCAGCGGCACTCTGGGATCTGAAGCTTTCTTT
CASGTLGSEAFF
>.|.|TRBV9|TRBJ1-3
TGTGCCAGCAGCGAACAGGCCTCCTCTGGAAACACCATATATTTT
CASSEQASSGNTIYF
>.|.|TRBV2|TRBJ1-6
TGTGCCAGCAGTAAGAGAAATTCACCCCTCCACTTT
CASSKRNSPLHF
>TRBD1|.|TRBV12-5|TRBJ1-1
TGTGCTAGTGGCACCGGACAGGGCGGGGTGAACACTGAAGCTTTCTTT
CASGTGQGGVNTEAFF
>.|.|TRBV28|TRBJ1-1
TGTGCCAGCAGTTTATGGACAGCGCTGAACACTGAAGCTTTCTTT
CASSLWTALNTEAFF
>TRBD2|.|TRBV10-3|TRBJ2-1
TGTGCCATCAGTGTCGGCGGGAGTTTAAATGAGCAGTTCTTC
CAISVGGSLNEQFF
>.|once|TRBV12-5|TRBJ2-2
TGTGCTAGTGGCCAAACGGTGGCCGGGGAGCTGTTTTTT
CASGQTVAGELFF
>.|.|TRBV19|TRBJ1-4
TGTGCCAGTAGCTACAATCCCGGTGAAAAACTGTTTTTT
CASSYNPGEKLFF
>.|.|TRBV18|TRBJ1-3
TGTGCCAGCTCACCCGGGGTAGGGGCGGTTAACCGAAGAAACACCATATATTTT
CASSPGVGAVNRRNTIYF